Described below is a single TCR beta chain sequence and its context. Its antigen is still unknown. The sample belongs to a study of identical twins. Broader study findings: Models underpredicted monozygotic twin sharing of out-of-frame TCR alpha. In beta out-of-frame sequences, the excess sharing between twins was weaker.

With no exceptions, donors were healthy Caucasians. Each CDR3 protein gets one entry after TCRdb re-called the 5' RACE reads with MiXCR. Here the sample spans fewer than 800,000 distinct CDR3 sequences, just over 7% being singletons. These data also formed part of another study, on yellow fever vaccine responses in identical twins.

The sequencing sample was made of PBMCs. This TCR came from a woman under 30 in good health.

The CDR3 sequence: CASRPTTGRLVASGNTIYF. DNA for the CDR3: TGTGCCAGCAGACCTACGACGGGACGTTTAGTGGCGTCCGGAAACACCATATATTTT. The rearrangement joins TRBV3-1 to TRBJ1-3, with D perhaps TRBD1 (5 bases). This CDR3 comprises 19 residues. Germline V CDR1 and CDR2: LGHDT, YNNKEL (reference sequence). With 6 bases removed from V and 4 bases from J, the gap between germline ends came to 28 bases. Based on the CDR3 plus reference TRBV3-1 and TRBJ1-3, the full variable domain is DTAVSQTPKYLVTQMGNDKSIKCEQNLGHDTMYWYKQDSKKFLKIMFSYNNKELIINETVPNRFSPKSPDKAHLNLHINSLELGDSAVYFCASRPTTGRLVASGNTIYFGEGSWLTVV.